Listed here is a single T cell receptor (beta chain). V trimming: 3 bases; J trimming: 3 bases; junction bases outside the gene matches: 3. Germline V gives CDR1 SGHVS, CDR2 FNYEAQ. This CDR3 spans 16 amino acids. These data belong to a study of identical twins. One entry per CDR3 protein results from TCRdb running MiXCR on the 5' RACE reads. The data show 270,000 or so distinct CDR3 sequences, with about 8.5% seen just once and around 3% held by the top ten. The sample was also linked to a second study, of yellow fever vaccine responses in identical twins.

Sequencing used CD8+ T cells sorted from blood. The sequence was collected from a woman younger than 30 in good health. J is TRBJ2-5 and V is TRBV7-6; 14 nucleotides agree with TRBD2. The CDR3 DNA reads TGTGCCAGCAGCTTGGGACTAGCGGGAGAAGAAGAGACCCAGTACTTC. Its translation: CASSLGLAGEEETQYF.